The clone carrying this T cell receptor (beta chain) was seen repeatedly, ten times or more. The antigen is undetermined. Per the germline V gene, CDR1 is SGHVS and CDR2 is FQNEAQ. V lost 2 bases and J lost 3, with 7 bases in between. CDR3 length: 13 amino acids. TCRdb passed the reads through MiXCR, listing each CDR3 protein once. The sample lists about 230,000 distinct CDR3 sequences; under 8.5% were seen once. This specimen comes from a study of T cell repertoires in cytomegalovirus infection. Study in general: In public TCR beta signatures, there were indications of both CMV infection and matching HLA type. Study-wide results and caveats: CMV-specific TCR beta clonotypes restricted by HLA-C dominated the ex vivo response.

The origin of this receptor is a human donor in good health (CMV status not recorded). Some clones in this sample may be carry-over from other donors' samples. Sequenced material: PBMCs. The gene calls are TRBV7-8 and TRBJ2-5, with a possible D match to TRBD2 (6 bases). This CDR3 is CASSLRLEETQYF. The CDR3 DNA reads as TGTGCCAGCAGCTTAAGACTAGAAGAGACCCAGTACTTC.